One and the same sample provided the 13 T cell receptor beta chains below, sequenced in a study of OX40 agonist ivuxolimab in advanced cancers. Produced via immunoSEQ multiplex PCR; TCRdb's table is partial and in-frame only. The sample gives 55,000 or so clones, around 86% of which show up once; around 13% is in the top ten. Sequenced material: CD4+ or CD8+ T cells sorted from blood, taken in a trial of the OX40 agonist ivuxolimab. The receptors stem from an adult with an advanced solid tumor such as melanoma, head and neck, liver or kidney cancer.

The chain carries TRBV29-1 and TRBJ1-1; the D gene is possibly TRBD1 (5 bases). The V gene lost 5 bases and the J gene lost 3 bases, with 16 bases spanning the gap. Per germline, CDR1 SQVTM and CDR2 ANQGSEA. The CDR3 is 14 residues long. The CDR3 spells CSVKKGTGDTEAFF. CDR3 nucleotides: TGCAGCGTTAAAAAGGGGACCGGGGACACTGAAGCTTTCTTT.

The chain uses TRBV18 and TRBJ1-3; D gene unclear. The V and J ends lost 3 bases and 4 bases respectively, with 7 bases between them. The CDR3 totals 13 residues. Germline assignment: CDR1 KGHSH and CDR2 LQKENI. CDR3 nucleotide sequence: TGTGCCAGCTCACCTATGGAGGGAAACACCATATATTTT. Protein sequence: CASSPMEGNTIYF.

The chain uses TRBV6-1 and TRBJ1-1, with D maybe TRBD1 (5 bases). The CDR3 contains 17 residues. V lost 2 bases, J lost 4 bases, and 20 bases lay in between. Germline CDR1 reads MNHNS; CDR2 reads SASEGT. In DNA, the CDR3 is TGTGCCAGCAGTGAAAGGGTGCCGTCCGGTGGGGGCACTGAAGCTTTCTTT. This codes for CASSERVPSGGGTEAFF.

The rearrangement joins TRBV5-6 to TRBJ1-2; D possibly corresponds to TRBD1 (5 bases). V lost 6 bases and J 2 bases, leaving 20 bases between the germline ends. The CDR3 is 16 residues long. CDR1 and CDR2 (germline): SGHDT, YYEEEE. The CDR3 bases are TGTGCCAGCACCCCACGGTGGGACTCGCCGAACTATGGCTACACCTTC. Translating it yields CASTPRWDSPNYGYTF. Full variable domain (rest looked up from reference TRBV5-6 and TRBJ1-2): DAGVTQSPTHLIKTRGQQVTLRCSPKSGHDTVSWYQQALGQGPQFIFQYYEEEERQRGNFPDRFSGHQFPNYSSELNVNALLLGDSALYLCASTPRWDSPNYGYTFGSGTRLTVV.

V gene TRBV19 combines with J gene TRBJ2-6; D is tentatively TRBD1 or TRBD2 (5 bases each). The CDR3 is made up of 17 amino acids. Per the germline V gene, CDR1 is LNHDA and CDR2 is SQIVND (reference sequence). V gave up 2 bases and J gave up 0 bases, with 11 bases separating them. CDR3 protein: CASSINGDASGANVLTF. CDR3 nucleotide sequence: TGTGCCAGTAGTATAAACGGGGACGCCTCTGGGGCCAACGTCCTGACTTTC.

The V and J genes are TRBV19 and TRBJ2-6; possible D gene TRBD2, 6 bases. Germline V gene data show CDR1 as LNHDA and CDR2 as SQIVND (reference sequence). Trimming stripped 10 bases from V and 2 bases from J, with 18 bases between. The CDR3 length is 16 residues. The DNA for the CDR3 is TGTGCCACCACCCTGACCTGGGGGGCTGGGGCCAACGTCCTGACTTTC. This translates into CATTLTWGAGANVLTF.

The genes are TRBV28 and TRBJ1-2; 9 bases fit TRBD1. The CDR3 loop spans 16 amino acids. The J segment lost 4 bases and the V segment lost 5 bases, leaving 11 bases of the junction unmatched. Germline V gene data show CDR1 as MDHEN and CDR2 as SYDVKM. The CDR3 spells CASSPTRDRELYGYTF. CDR3 sequence (DNA): TGTGCCAGCAGTCCTACAAGGGACAGGGAGCTCTATGGCTACACCTTC.

The chain has TRBV7-6 and TRBJ1-2; 9 bases agree with TRBD1. The CDR3 spans 16 residues. Germline loops: CDR1 SGHVS, CDR2 FNYEAQ. Trimming at V came to 5 bases and at J to 4 bases, leaving 11 bases not matched to a gene. In DNA, the CDR3 is TGTGCCAGCAGCCTAGGGATCGGGACAGGGTCCTATGGCTACACCTTC. It codes for CASSLGIGTGSYGYTF.

The table lists this clone with a few counts. The V gene is TRBV6-5, the J gene TRBJ2-7; D unresolved. Trimming stripped 7 bases from V and 4 bases from J, with 17 bases between. The V gene's germline CDR1 is MNHEY and CDR2 SVGAGI. This CDR3 contains 14 residues. Here the CDR3 reads CASTSYVDRYEQYF. DNA of the CDR3: TGTGCCAGCACTTCGTATGTCGATAGGTACGAGCAGTACTTC.

V usage is TRBV15 and J usage is TRBJ2-7, with 7 bases aligning to TRBD1. V lost 3 bases to trimming and J lost 3 bases; unmatched junction nucleotides: 8. CDR3 length: 15 residues. Germline assignment: CDR1 LNHNV and CDR2 YYDKDF (reference sequence). CDR3 coding DNA: TGTGCCACCAGCAGTGGTCAGACAGGGTACTACGAGCAGTACTTC. Translation gives CATSSGQTGYYEQYF.

The CDR3: CATSRDRTVYGYTF. CDR3 DNA: TGTGCCACCAGCAGAGACCGGACGGTCTATGGCTACACCTTC. The rearrangement uses TRBV15 and TRBJ1-2, with D unclear. The germline gives CDR1 LNHNV, CDR2 YYDKDF (reference sequence). The CDR3 length is 14 residues. V lost 0 bases and J 4 bases, leaving 9 bases between the germline ends.

The chain joins TRBV19 to TRBJ2-2; TRBD2 aligns across 14 bases. The CDR3 runs to 18 residues. The V segment lost 6 bases and the J segment 5 bases; nucleotides outside the gene matches: 11. Germline CDR1 LNHDA, CDR2 SQIVND (reference sequence). The CDR3 loop is CASSRLGLAGEGTGELFF. The CDR3 region has the DNA TGTGCCAGTAGCCGTCTGGGACTAGCGGGAGAGGGTACCGGGGAGCTGTTTTTT. Filled out from reference TRBV19 and TRBJ2-2, the complete variable domain reads DGGITQSPKYLFRKEGQNVTLSCEQNLNHDAMYWYRQDPGQGLRLIYYSQIVNDFQKGDIAEGYSVSREKKESFPLTVTSAQKNPTAFYLCASSRLGLAGEGTGELFFGEGSRLTVL.

This chain links TRBV5-1 with TRBJ2-2, with D possibly being TRBD1 (6 bases). The germline gives CDR1 SGHRS, CDR2 YFSETQ. CDR3 size: 14 residues. V shed 2 bases and J shed 8 bases, with 13 bases lying between them. The CDR3 coding sequence is TGCGCCAGCAGCTTAACAGGGTTTGGAGGGGAGCTGTTTTTT. Residues: CASSLTGFGGELFF.